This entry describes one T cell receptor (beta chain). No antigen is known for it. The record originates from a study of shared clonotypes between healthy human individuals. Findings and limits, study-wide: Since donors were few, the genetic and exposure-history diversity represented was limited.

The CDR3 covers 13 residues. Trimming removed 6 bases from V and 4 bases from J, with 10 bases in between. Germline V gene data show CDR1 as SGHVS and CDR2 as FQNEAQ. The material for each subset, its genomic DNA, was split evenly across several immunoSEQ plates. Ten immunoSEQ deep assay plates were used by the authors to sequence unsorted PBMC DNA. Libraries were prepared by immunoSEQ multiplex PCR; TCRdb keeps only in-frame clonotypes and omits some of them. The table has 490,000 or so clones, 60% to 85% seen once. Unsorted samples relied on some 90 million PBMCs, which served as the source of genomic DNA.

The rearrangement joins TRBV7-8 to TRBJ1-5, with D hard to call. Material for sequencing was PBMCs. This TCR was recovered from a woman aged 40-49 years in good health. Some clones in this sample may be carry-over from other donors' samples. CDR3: CASRKRINQPQHF. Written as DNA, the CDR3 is TGTGCCAGCAGAAAGAGGATAAATCAGCCCCAGCATTTT.